The 2 T cell receptor beta chains given below trace back to one sample, sequenced in a study of shared clonotypes between healthy human individuals. Only in-frame clones appear in the TCRdb table, and some are missing; sequencing was by immunoSEQ multiplex PCR. The sample shows under 200,000 clones, about 93% of them seen only once. The sequenced material came from naive CD4+ T cells sorted from blood. As to subset: CD45RA+ positively selected. All receptors derive from a woman between 25 and 40 years old in good health.

The rearrangement links TRBV28 to TRBJ1-2, with unresolved D. Trimming pared 6 bases from V and 4 bases from J, leaving 12 bases between. The CDR3 has 13 residues. Germline V gives CDR1 MDHEN, CDR2 SYDVKM. CDR3 loop: CASSRHTSYGYTF. CDR3 DNA: TGTGCCAGCAGCAGACACACTAGCTATGGCTACACCTTC.

The chain couples TRBV19 to TRBJ1-5, with D possibly matching TRBD1 (6 bases). Trimming stripped 7 bases from V and 10 bases from J, with 17 bases between. The germline gives CDR1 LNHDA, CDR2 SQIVND (reference sequence). There are 13 residues in the CDR3. CDR3: CASTGTSLSPQHF. Here the CDR3 DNA reads TGTGCCAGTACCGGGACATCCCTCAGTCCCCAGCATTTT.